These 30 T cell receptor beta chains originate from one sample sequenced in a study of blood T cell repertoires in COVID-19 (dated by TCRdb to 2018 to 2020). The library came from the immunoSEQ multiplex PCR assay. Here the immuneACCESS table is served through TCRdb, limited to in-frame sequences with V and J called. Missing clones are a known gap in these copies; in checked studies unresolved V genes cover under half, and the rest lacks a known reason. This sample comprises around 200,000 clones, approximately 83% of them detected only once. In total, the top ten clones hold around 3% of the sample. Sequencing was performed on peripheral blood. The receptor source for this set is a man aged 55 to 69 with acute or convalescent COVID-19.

The CDR3 spells CASSSNQPQHF. For the CDR3, the DNA is TGTGCCAGCAGTTCGAATCAGCCCCAGCATTTT. This chain joins TRBV27 and TRBJ1-5; no reliable D call. Trimming took 4 bases from V and 4 from J, leaving 2 bases between them. Looked up from germline, CDR1 is MNHEY and CDR2 is SMNVEV (reference sequence). There are 11 residues in the CDR3.

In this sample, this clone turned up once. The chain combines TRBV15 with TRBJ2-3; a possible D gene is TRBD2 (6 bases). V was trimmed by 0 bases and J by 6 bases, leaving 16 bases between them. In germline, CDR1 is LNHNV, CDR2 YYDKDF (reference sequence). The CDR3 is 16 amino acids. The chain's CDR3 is CATSRESSVGMDTQYF. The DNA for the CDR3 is TGTGCCACCAGCAGAGAGTCTAGCGTGGGCATGGATACGCAGTATTTT.

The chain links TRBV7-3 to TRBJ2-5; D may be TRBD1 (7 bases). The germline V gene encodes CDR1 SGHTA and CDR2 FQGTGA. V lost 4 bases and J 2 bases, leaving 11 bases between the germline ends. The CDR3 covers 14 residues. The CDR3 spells CASSSGGRQETQYF. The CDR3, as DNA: TGTGCCAGCAGCTCAGGGGGGCGACAAGAGACCCAGTACTTC. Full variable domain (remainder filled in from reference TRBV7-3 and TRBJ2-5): GAGVSQTPSNKVTEKGKYVELRCDPISGHTALYWYRQSLGQGPEFLIYFQGTGAADDSGLPNDRFFAVRPEGSVSTLKIQRTERGDSAVYLCASSSGGRQETQYFGPGTRLLVL.

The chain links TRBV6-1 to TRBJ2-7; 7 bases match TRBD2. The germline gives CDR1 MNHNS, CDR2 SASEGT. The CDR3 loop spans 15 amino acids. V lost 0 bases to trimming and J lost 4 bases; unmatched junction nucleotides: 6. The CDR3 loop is CASSEAWTRGYEQYF. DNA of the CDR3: TGTGCCAGCAGTGAAGCTTGGACTAGGGGTTACGAGCAGTACTTC.

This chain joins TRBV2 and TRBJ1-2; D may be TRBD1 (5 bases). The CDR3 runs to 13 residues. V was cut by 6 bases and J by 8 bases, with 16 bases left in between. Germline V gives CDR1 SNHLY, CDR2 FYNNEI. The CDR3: CASRDDSRRGYTF. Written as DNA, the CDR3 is TGTGCCAGCAGGGATGACAGCCGGCGGGGCTACACCTTC.

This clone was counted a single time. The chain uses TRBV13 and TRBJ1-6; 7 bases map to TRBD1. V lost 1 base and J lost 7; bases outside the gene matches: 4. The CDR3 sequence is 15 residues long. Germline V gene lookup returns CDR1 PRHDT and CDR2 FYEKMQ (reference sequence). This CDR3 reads CASSLEQGQNSPLHF. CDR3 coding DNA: TGTGCCAGCAGCTTAGAACAGGGGCAGAATTCACCCCTCCACTTT.

In DNA form, the CDR3 reads TGTGCCATCAGTGTGGGAGAGAACTATGGCTACACCTTC. This gives the protein CAISVGENYGYTF. The V and J genes are TRBV10-3 and TRBJ1-2; D gene uncertain. The CDR3 sequence is 13 residues long. Trimming took off 4 bases at V and 2 bases at J, with 8 bases between the two ends. The germline CDR1 and CDR2 sequences are ENHRY and SYGVKD.

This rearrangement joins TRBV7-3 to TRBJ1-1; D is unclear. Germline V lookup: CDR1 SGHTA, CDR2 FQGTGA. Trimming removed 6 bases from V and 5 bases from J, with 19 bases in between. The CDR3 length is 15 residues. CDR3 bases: TGTGCCAGCAGGAAAGAGGGCGCCCCTGCTACTGAAGCTTTCTTT. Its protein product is CASRKEGAPATEAFF. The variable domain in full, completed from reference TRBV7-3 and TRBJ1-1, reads GAGVSQTPSNKVTEKGKYVELRCDPISGHTALYWYRQSLGQGPEFLIYFQGTGAADDSGLPNDRFFAVRPEGSVSTLKIQRTERGDSAVYLCASRKEGAPATEAFFGQGTRLTVV.

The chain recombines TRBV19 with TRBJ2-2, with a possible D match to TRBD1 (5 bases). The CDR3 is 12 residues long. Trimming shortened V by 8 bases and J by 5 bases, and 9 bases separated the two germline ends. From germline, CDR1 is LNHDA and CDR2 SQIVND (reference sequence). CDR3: CASAQGTGELFF. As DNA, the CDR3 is TGTGCCAGTGCCCAGGGTACCGGGGAGCTGTTTTTT.

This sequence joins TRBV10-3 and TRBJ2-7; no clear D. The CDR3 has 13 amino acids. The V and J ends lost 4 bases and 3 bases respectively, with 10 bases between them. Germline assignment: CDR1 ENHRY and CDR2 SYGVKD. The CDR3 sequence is CAISGSPLYEQYF. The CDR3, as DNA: TGTGCCATCAGTGGGAGTCCGCTCTACGAGCAGTACTTC.

CDR3 in DNA: TGTGCCAGCAGCACAATACAGGGCTACGAGCAGTACTTC. Its protein is CASSTIQGYEQYF. The rearrangement uses TRBV6-5 and TRBJ2-7, with D maybe TRBD1 (6 bases). The CDR3 has 13 residues. Germline V gene data show CDR1 as MNHEY and CDR2 as SVGAGI. V gave up 6 bases and J gave up 3 bases, with 12 bases separating them.

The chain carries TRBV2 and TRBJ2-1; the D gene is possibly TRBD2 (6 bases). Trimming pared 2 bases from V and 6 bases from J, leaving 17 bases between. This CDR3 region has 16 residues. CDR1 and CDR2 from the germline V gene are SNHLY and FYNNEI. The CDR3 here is CASSENAGWRSNEQFF. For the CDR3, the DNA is TGTGCCAGCAGTGAAAATGCGGGGTGGCGGAGCAATGAGCAGTTCTTC.

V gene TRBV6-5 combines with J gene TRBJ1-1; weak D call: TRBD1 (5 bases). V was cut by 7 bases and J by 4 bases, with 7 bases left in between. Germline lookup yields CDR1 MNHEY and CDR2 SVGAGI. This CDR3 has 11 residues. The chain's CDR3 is CASTGGTEAFF. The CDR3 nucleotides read TGTGCCAGCACGGGGGGCACTGAAGCTTTCTTT.

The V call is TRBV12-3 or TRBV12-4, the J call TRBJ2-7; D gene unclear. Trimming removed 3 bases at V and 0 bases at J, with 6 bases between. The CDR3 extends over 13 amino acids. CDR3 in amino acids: CASSFLSSYEQYF. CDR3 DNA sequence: TGTGCCAGCAGTTTCTTGAGCTCCTACGAGCAGTACTTC.

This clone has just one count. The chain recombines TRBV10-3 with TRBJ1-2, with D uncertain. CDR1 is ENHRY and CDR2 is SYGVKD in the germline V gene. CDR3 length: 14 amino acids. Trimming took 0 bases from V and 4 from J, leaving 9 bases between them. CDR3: CAISESPDFYGYTF. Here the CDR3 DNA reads TGTGCCATCAGTGAGTCTCCAGACTTCTATGGCTACACCTTC.

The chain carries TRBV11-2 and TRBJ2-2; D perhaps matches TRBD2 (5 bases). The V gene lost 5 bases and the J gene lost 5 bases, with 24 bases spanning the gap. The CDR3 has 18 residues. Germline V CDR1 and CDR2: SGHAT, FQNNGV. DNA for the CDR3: TGTGCCAGCAGCGCTCTGACGGGTCAATTCGGGAAGACCGGGGAGCTGTTTTTT. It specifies CASSALTGQFGKTGELFF. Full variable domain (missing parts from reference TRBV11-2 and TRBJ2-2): EAGVAQSPRYKIIEKRQSVAFWCNPISGHATLYWYQQILGQGPKLLIQFQNNGVVDDSQLPKDRFSAERLKGVDSTLKIQPAKLEDSAVYLCASSALTGQFGKTGELFFGEGSRLTVL.

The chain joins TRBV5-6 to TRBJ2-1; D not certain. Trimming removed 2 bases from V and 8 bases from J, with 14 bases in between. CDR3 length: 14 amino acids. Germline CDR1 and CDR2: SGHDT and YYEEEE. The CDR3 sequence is CASSFPLVRDEQFF. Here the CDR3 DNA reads TGTGCCAGCAGCTTTCCCCTCGTCCGGGATGAGCAGTTCTTC.

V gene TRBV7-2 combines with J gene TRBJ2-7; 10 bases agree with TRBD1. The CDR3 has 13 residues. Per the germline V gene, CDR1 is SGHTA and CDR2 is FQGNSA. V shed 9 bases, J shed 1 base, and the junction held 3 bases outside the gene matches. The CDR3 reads CARPDRGSYEQYF. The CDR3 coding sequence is TGTGCCAGACCGGACAGGGGGTCCTACGAGCAGTACTTC.

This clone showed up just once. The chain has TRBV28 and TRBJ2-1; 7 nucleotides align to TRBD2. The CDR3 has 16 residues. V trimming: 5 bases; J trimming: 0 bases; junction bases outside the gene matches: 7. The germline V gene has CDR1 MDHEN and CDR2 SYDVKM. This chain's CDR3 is CASSKLAMRSYNEQFF. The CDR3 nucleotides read TGTGCCAGCAGTAAACTAGCGATGCGCTCCTACAATGAGCAGTTCTTC. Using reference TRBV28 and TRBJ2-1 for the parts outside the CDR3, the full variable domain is DVKVTQSSRYLVKRTGEKVFLECVQDMDHENMFWYRQDPGLGLRLIYFSYDVKMKEKGDIPEGYSVSREKKERFSLILESASTNQTSMYLCASSKLAMRSYNEQFFGPGTRLTVL.

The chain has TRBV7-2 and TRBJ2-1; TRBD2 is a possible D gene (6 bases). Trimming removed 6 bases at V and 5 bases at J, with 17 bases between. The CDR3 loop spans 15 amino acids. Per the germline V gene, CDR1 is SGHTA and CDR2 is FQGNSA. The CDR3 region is CASSPGLAKDNEQFF. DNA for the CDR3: TGTGCCAGCAGTCCCGGCCTAGCGAAAGACAATGAGCAGTTCTTC. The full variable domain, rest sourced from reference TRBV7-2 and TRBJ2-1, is GAGVSQSPSNKVTEKGKDVELRCDPISGHTALYWYRQSLGQGLEFLIYFQGNSAPDKSGLPSDRFSAERTGGSVSTLTIQRTQQEDSAVYLCASSPGLAKDNEQFFGPGTRLTVL.

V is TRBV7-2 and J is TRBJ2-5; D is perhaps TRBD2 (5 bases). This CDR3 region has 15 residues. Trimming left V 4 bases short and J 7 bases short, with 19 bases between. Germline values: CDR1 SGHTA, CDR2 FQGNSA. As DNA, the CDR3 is TGTGCCAGCAGCTCCGCGGGTCCGCCGTCGGGGACCCAGTACTTC. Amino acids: CASSSAGPPSGTQYF.

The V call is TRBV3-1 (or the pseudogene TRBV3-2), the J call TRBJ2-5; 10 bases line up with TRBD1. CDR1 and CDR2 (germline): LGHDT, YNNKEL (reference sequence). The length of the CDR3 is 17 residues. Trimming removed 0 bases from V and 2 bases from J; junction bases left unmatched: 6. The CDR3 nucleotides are TGTGCCAGCAGCCAAGATATTTTGGACAGGGGGCAAGAGACCCAGTACTTC. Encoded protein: CASSQDILDRGQETQYF.

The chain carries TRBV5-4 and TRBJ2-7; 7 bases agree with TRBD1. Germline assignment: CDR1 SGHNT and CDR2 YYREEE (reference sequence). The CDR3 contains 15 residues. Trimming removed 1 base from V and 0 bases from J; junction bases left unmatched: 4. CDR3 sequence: CASSLKGGSSYEQYF. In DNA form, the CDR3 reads TGTGCCAGCAGCTTGAAAGGGGGCTCCTCCTACGAGCAGTACTTC.

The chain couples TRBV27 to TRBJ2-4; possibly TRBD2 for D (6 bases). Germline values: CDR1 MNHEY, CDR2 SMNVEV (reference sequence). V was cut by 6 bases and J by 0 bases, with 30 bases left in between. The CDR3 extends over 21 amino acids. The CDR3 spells CASSPEVRGSGLALAKNIQYF. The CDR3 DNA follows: TGTGCCAGCAGCCCAGAGGTACGGGGGTCCGGGCTAGCGCTAGCCAAAAACATTCAGTACTTC.

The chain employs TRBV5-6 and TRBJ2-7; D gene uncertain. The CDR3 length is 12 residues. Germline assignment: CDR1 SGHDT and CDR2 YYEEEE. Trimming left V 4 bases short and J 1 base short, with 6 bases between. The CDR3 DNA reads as TGTGCCAGCAGCACGGTGTCCTACGAGCAGTACTTC. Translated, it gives CASSTVSYEQYF.

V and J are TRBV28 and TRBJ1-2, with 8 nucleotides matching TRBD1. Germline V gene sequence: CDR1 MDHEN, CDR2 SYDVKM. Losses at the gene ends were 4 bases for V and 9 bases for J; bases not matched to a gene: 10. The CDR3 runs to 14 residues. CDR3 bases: TGTGCCAGCAGTTCCGGACAGGGCCCGTATCGCTACACCTTC. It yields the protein CASSSGQGPYRYTF.

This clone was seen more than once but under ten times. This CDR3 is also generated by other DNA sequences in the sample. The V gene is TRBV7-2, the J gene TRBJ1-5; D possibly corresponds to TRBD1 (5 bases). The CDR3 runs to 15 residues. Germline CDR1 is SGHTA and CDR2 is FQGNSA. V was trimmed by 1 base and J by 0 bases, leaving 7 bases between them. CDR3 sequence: CASSLGGYSNQPQHF. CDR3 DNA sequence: TGTGCCAGCAGCTTAGGGGGCTATAGCAATCAGCCCCAGCATTTT.

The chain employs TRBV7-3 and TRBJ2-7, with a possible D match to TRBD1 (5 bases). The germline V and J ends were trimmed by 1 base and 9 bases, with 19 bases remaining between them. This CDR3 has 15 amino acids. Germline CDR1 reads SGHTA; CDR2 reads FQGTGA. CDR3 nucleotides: TGTGCCAGCAGCTTAAAGGTTAAGAAGGGGTGCAGGCAGTACTTC. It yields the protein CASSLKVKKGCRQYF.

The CDR3 region is CSVEEGTGGYNEQFF. The CDR3, as DNA: TGCAGCGTTGAAGAAGGTACGGGAGGTTACAATGAGCAGTTCTTC. This rearrangement joins TRBV29-1 to TRBJ2-1; 7 nucleotides agree with TRBD2. The CDR3 runs to 15 residues. V gave up 0 bases and J gave up 4 bases; unmatched junction bases: 6. Germline values: CDR1 SQVTM, CDR2 ANQGSEA.

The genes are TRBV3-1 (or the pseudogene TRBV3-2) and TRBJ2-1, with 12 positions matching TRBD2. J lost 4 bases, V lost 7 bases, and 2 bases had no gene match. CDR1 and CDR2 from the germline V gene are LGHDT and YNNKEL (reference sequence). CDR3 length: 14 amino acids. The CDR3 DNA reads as TGTGCCAGCAAACTAGCGGGAGGATACAATGAGCAGTTCTTC. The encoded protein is CASKLAGGYNEQFF.